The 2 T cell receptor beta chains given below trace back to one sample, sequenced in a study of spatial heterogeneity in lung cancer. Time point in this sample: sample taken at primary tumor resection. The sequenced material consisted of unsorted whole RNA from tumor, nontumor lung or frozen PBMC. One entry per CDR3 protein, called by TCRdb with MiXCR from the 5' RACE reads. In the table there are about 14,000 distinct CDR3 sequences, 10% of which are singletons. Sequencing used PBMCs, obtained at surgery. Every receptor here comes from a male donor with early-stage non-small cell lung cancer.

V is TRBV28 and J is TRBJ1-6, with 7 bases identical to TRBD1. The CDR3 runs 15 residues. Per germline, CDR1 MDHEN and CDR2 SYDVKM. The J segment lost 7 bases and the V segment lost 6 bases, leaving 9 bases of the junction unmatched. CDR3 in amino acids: CASRAGGWQNSPLHF. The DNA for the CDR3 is TGTGCCAGCAGGGCAGGGGGATGGCAGAATTCACCCCTCCACTTT.

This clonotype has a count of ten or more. The CDR3 DNA sequence: TGTGCCAGCAGTTTAGAAGCCAGGGCCAACACTGAAGCTTTCTTT. It codes for CASSLEARANTEAFF. The rearrangement joins TRBV28 to TRBJ1-1; maybe TRBD1 (5 bases). Trimming shortened V by 2 bases and J by 2 bases, and 12 bases separated the two germline ends. Germline V gene lookup returns CDR1 MDHEN and CDR2 SYDVKM. The length of the CDR3 is 15 residues.